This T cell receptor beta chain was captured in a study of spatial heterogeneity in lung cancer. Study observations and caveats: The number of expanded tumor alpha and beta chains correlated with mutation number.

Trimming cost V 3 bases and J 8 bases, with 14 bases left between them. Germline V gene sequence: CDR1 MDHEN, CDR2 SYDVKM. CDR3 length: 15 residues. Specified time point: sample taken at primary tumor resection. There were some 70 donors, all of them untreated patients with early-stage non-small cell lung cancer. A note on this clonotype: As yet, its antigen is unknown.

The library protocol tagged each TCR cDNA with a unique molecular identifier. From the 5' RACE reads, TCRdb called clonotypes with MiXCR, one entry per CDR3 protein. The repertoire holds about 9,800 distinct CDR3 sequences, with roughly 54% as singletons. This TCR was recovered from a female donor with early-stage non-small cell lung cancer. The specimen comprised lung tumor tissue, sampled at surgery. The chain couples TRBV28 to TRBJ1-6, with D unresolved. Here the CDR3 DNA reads TGTGCCAGCAGTTTGGACGGGTATATAGATTCACCCCTCCACTTT. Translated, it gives CASSLDGYIDSPLHF.